The next 16 T cell receptor beta chains were all read from a single sample in a study of vaccination and CD4 T cells after COVID-19. Antigens of these TCRs are unknown. Indicated treatment: approximately 11-day PBMC culture with coronavirus spike peptide pools or control peptides (ViraFEST assay). With the Oncomine TCR Beta short-read assay, DNA from cultured CD4+ T cells was sequenced. TCRdb re-called the PCR reads through MiXCR, storing one row per CDR3 protein. The table has around 6,400 distinct CDR3 sequences, about 77% seen once. The sequencing input was CD4+ T cells from blood, cultured in vitro. These receptors were obtained from a human donor who had recovered from COVID-19.

This clonotype is judged medium-sized. V and J are TRBV6-5 and TRBJ2-7, with TRBD1 matching over 7 bases. The germline gives CDR1 MNHEY, CDR2 SVGAGI. V dropped 2 bases and J dropped 5; count of bases not matched to a gene: 9. This CDR3 has 15 residues. The CDR3 sequence: CASSYTGTEGHEQYF. The CDR3 coding sequence is TGTGCCAGCAGTTACACCGGGACAGAAGGGCACGAGCAGTACTTC.

The chain joins TRBV6-5 to TRBJ1-6, with TRBD1 identical over 10 bases. With 1 base clipped from V and 9 bases from J, the junction kept 3 bases outside the gene matches. CDR1 is MNHEY and CDR2 is SVGAGI in the germline V gene. The CDR3 runs to 15 residues. Here the CDR3 DNA reads TGTGCCAGCAGTTACTACGGGACAGGGGCTTCACCCCTCCACTTT. It codes for CASSYYGTGASPLHF.

About this clonotype: Because the CDR3 is missing its conserved closing phenylalanine or tryptophan, this is likely a read error. CDR3 protein: CATSDSGASNTQYL. DNA for the CDR3: TGTGCCACCAGTGACTCGGGAGCCTCAAATACGCAGTATTTA. V is TRBV24-1 and J is TRBJ2-3, with a weak D call TRBD2 (6 bases). The CDR3 runs to 14 residues. Trimming pared 4 bases from V and 7 bases from J, leaving 14 bases between. Germline assignment: CDR1 KGHDR and CDR2 SFDVKD.

This clonotype came up a few times. The rearrangement joins TRBV19 to TRBJ1-2; D might be TRBD1 (6 bases). This CDR3 region has 16 residues. V lost 7 bases and J 5 bases, leaving 23 bases between the germline ends. CDR1 and CDR2 (germline): LNHDA, SQIVND (reference sequence). The CDR3 reads CASNRASTTSEYGYTF. As DNA, the CDR3 is TGTGCCAGTAACAGGGCGTCAACCACGTCTGAATATGGCTACACCTTC.

The chain couples TRBV12-3 or TRBV12-4 to TRBJ1-1; no clear D. Trimming took off 1 base at V and 6 bases at J, with 12 bases between the two ends. The CDR3 consists of 14 residues. The CDR3 loop is CASSLGPAVAEAFF. In DNA form, the CDR3 reads TGTGCCAGCAGTTTAGGGCCAGCCGTGGCTGAAGCTTTCTTT.

This clonotype occurred once. This chain uses TRBV27 with TRBJ2-5; no clear D. Germline CDR1 MNHEY, CDR2 SMNVEV (reference sequence). Trimming left V 4 bases short and J 2 bases short, with 11 bases between. CDR3 size: 14 residues. The CDR3 is CASSYTNKQETQYF. CDR3 bases: TGTGCCAGCAGTTATACTAATAAACAAGAGACCCAGTACTTC.

The gene calls are TRBV19 and TRBJ2-2; maybe TRBD1 (6 bases). V was pared by 5 bases and J by 5 bases, with 12 bases between. Germline CDR1 and CDR2: LNHDA and SQIVND (reference sequence). The CDR3 contains 14 residues. The DNA of the CDR3 is TGTGCCAGTAGTTACAGGGAGATGACCGGGGAGCTGTTTTTT. It yields the protein CASSYREMTGELFF.

This chain connects TRBV7-9 to TRBJ1-3; D uncertain. Germline V CDR1 and CDR2: SEHNR, FQNEAQ (reference sequence). Trimming removed 2 bases at V and 0 bases at J, with 11 bases between. The CDR3 is 16 residues long. The CDR3 here is CASSLYYPSSGNTIYF. CDR3 DNA: TGTGCCAGCAGCTTATATTATCCGAGCTCTGGAAACACCATATATTTT.

The CDR3 loop reads CATGVSTDSYEQYF. The CDR3 coding sequence is TGTGCCACGGGGGTCTCGACAGACTCCTACGAGCAGTACTTC. The chain uses TRBV15 and TRBJ2-7; D may be TRBD1 or TRBD2 (5 bases each). In germline, CDR1 is LNHNV, CDR2 YYDKDF (reference sequence). CDR3 length equals 14 residues. Trimming removed 9 bases at V and 0 bases at J, with 15 bases between.

The J gene is TRBJ1-5, the V gene TRBV6-1; D not resolved. Trimming cost V 3 bases and J 0 bases, with 6 bases left between them. CDR1 and CDR2 (germline): MNHNS, SASEGT. CDR3 length equals 14 residues. For the CDR3, the DNA is TGTGCCAGCAGTGACAGCTATAGCAATCAGCCCCAGCATTTT. Protein: CASSDSYSNQPQHF.

This clonotype appeared once. An end of the junction does not agree with germline; a read error may underlie this. The gene calls are TRBV7-7 and TRBJ2-2; no firm D call. The CDR3 consists of 15 residues. CDR1 is SSHAT and CDR2 is FNYEAQ in the germline V gene (reference sequence). For the CDR3, the DNA is TGTGCTAGCAGCTTGCGGAGCCCGGCAACCGGGGAGCTGTTTTTT. Translating it yields CASSLRSPATGELFF. Variable domain in full (rest from reference TRBV7-7 and TRBJ2-2): GAGVSQSPRYKVTKRGQDVTLRCDPISSHATLYWYQQALGQGPEFLTYFNYEAQPDKSGLPSDRFSAERPEGSISTLTIQRTEQRDSAMYRCASSLRSPATGELFFGEGSRLTVL.

The rearrangement links TRBV20-1 to TRBJ2-1, with D tentatively TRBD2 (6 bases). The germline gives CDR1 DFQATT, CDR2 SNEGSKA (reference sequence). The CDR3 is 16 residues long. Trimming took off 2 bases at V and 6 bases at J, with 20 bases between the two ends. The CDR3 DNA reads as TGCAGTGCTAGACAGAGGTTGGCCTTGGGGGGCAATGAGCAGTTCTTC. Amino acids: CSARQRLALGGNEQFF.

This chain links TRBV30 with TRBJ2-5, with D uncertain. The CDR3 covers 13 residues. Trimming took 3 bases from V and 1 from J, leaving 9 bases between them. The germline V gene encodes CDR1 GTSNPN and CDR2 SVGIG (reference sequence). In DNA, the CDR3 is TGTGCCTGGAGCTCCTGGATCCAAGAGACCCAGTACTTC. This gives the protein CAWSSWIQETQYF.

V usage is TRBV19 and J usage is TRBJ1-4; 12 bases are a match to TRBD1. The CDR3 has 17 residues. V lost 6 bases, J lost 1 base, and 6 bases stayed unmatched. In germline, CDR1 is LNHDA, CDR2 SQIVND (reference sequence). CDR3 DNA: TGTGCCAGTAGCCGGGACAGGGGGCGTAGAACTAATGAAAAACTGTTTTTT. Residues: CASSRDRGRRTNEKLFF. Variable domain in full (rest from reference TRBV19 and TRBJ1-4): DGGITQSPKYLFRKEGQNVTLSCEQNLNHDAMYWYRQDPGQGLRLIYYSQIVNDFQKGDIAEGYSVSREKKESFPLTVTSAQKNPTAFYLCASSRDRGRRTNEKLFFGSGTQLSVL.

In DNA form, the CDR3 reads TGTGCCAGCAGTTACGCCCTGACGGGGGGCGCTGGCTACACCTTC. Its protein product is CASSYALTGGAGYTF. The chain is built from TRBV6-5 and TRBJ1-2; D might be TRBD1 (6 bases). V was pared by 2 bases and J by 7 bases, with 17 bases between. CDR1 and CDR2 (germline): MNHEY, SVGAGI. This CDR3 has 15 amino acids.

V usage is TRBV19 and J usage is TRBJ2-3; D may be TRBD2 (5 bases). Trimming stripped 7 bases from V and 4 bases from J, with 15 bases between. The CDR3 is 14 amino acids. CDR1 is LNHDA and CDR2 is SQIVND in the germline V gene (reference sequence). The CDR3: CASNFGKKADTQYF. In DNA form, the CDR3 reads TGTGCCAGTAATTTCGGGAAGAAGGCAGATACGCAGTATTTT.